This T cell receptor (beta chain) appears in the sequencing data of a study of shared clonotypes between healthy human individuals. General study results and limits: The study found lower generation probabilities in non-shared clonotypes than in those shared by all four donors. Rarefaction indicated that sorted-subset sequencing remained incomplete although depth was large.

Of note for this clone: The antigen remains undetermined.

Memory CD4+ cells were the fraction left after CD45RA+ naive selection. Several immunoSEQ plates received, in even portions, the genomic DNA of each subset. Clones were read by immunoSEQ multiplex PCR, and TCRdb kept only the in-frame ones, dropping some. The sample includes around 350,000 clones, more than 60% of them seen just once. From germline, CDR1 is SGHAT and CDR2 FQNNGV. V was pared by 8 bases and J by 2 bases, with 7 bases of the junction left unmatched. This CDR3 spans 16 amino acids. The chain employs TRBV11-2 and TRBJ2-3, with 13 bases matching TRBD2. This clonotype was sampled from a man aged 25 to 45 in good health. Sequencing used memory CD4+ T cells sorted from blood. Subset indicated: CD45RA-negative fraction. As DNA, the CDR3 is TGTGCCAGCGCTCGTGGACTAGCGGGGGTCACAGATACGCAGTATTTT. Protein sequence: CASARGLAGVTDTQYF.